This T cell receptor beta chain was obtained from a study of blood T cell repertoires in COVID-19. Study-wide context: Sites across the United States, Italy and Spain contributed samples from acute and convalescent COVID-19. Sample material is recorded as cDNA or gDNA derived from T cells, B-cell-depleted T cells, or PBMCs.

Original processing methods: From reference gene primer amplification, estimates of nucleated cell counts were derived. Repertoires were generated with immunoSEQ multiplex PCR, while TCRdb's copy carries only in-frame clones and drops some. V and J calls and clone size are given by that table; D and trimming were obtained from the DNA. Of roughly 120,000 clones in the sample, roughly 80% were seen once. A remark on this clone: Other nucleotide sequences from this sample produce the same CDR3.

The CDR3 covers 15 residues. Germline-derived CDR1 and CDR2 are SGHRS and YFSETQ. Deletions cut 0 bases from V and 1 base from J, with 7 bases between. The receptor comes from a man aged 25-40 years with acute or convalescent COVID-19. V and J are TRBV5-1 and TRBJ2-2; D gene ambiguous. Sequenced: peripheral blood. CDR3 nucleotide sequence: TGCGCCAGCAGCTTGGTGGCAGGGAACACCGGGGAGCTGTTTTTT. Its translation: CASSLVAGNTGELFF.